This is a list of T cell receptor beta chains from one sample in a study of T-cell memory formation after mild COVID-19. TCRdb re-called the 5' RACE reads with MiXCR, one entry per CDR3 protein. The sample has almost 550,000 distinct CDR3 sequences; approximately 20% are singletons. What was sequenced was PBMCs or a T cell subset sorted from them (not recorded which). The origin of the receptors is an adult woman who had mild COVID-19 (a few samples of this study predate the infection). Cell type and time point are not known. CDR3s include the opening cysteine and the closing phenylalanine or tryptophan.

>TRBJ1-1|TRBV7-9
CASSYTLLMNTEAFF
>TRBJ2-3|TRBV20-1
CSAPYTDTQYF
>TRBJ2-5|TRBV6-5
CASSYSGQAQRETQYF
>TRBJ1-1|TRBV9
CASSHQSYTEAFF
>TRBJ1-1|TRBV5-1
CASKEGGGFGEAFF
>TRBJ1-2|TRBV27
CASSIGGHGYTF
>TRBJ1-5|TRBV10-1
CASSKSGESNQPQHF
>TRBJ1-2|TRBV5-1
CASSPLQENYGYTF
>TRBJ2-6|TRBV6-5
CASSYGTLYSGANVLTF
>TRBJ1-1|TRBV6-5
CASSSSRVGEDTEAFF
>TRBJ2-5|TRBV5-1
CASSLRGGVEETQYF
>TRBJ1-1|TRBV7-9
CASSLDPERLNTEAFF
>TRBJ1-5|TRBV6-1
CASSVGGTGQPQHF
>TRBJ1-1|TRBV12-3/TRBV12-4
CASIPQGVFREAFF
>TRBJ2-1|TRBV14
CASSHYREAYNEQFF
>TRBJ2-7|TRBV9
CASSPSAGGPWEQYF
>TRBJ2-1|TRBV5-6
CASSLAPTNEQFF
>TRBJ1-1|TRBV7-2
CASSFRQGMNTEAFF
>TRBJ2-7|TRBV6-1
CASSVQQVMQYF
>TRBJ2-3|TRBV12-3/TRBV12-4
CASSLGTRNTQYF
>TRBJ2-7|TRBV13
CASSLWGQGLEQYF
>TRBJ2-1|TRBV20-1
CSAYRGTYNEQFF
>TRBJ2-1|TRBV7-8
CASSLRSGGAKSYNEQFF
>TRBJ2-7|TRBV29-1
CSVEDTASWGEQYF
>TRBJ2-5|TRBV5-1
CASSSQAEETQYF
>TRBJ1-1|TRBV5-4
CASSFRTGGLGNTEAFF
>TRBJ2-3|TRBV20-1
CSAPIAGLAVTDTQYF
>TRBJ2-5|TRBV11-2
CASSLQHWTGETQYF
>TRBJ2-1|TRBV20-1
CSANAGPYNEQFF
>TRBJ2-3|TRBV15
CATSRRYGDMASTDTQYF
>TRBJ2-2|TRBV5-4
CASSTPTGTGKSGELFF